The 32 T cell receptor beta chains reported below all come from one sample, sequenced in a study of OX40 agonist ivuxolimab in advanced cancers. TCRdb's table, derived via immunoSEQ multiplex PCR, lists solely in-frame clones and lacks some. The sample shows about 120,000 clones, 80% to 90% of them seen only once. The sequencing used CD4+ or CD8+ T cells sorted from blood, collected in a trial of the OX40 agonist ivuxolimab. The origin of the receptors is an adult with an advanced solid tumor such as melanoma, head and neck, liver or kidney cancer.

DNA for the CDR3: TGTGCCAGCTCACCACCTTGGCCGGCTGGGGGTAATGAAAAACTGTTTTTT. This codes for CASSPPWPAGGNEKLFF. The J gene is TRBJ1-4, the V gene TRBV18, with TRBD1 as a possible D gene (5 bases). CDR3 size: 17 residues. V lost 0 bases and J lost 4, with 15 bases in between. The germline V gene has CDR1 KGHSH and CDR2 LQKENI.

J is TRBJ2-7 and V is TRBV5-8; D is uncertain. The V end was cut by 7 bases, the J end by 4 bases, with 0 bases between. This CDR3 region has 8 residues. In germline, CDR1 is SGHTS, CDR2 YDEGEE. The CDR3 region has the DNA TGTGCCAGCTACGAGCAGTACTTC. This sequence encodes CASYEQYF.

This clone has a single count. J is TRBJ2-5 and V is TRBV10-3; D is uncertain. Germline CDR1 ENHRY, CDR2 SYGVKD. The CDR3 has 14 amino acids. V shed 0 bases and J shed 2 bases, with 7 bases lying between them. CDR3 sequence: CAISESNRQETQYF. CDR3 sequence (DNA): TGTGCCATCAGTGAGTCGAACAGACAAGAGACCCAGTACTTC.

The rearrangement links TRBV11-2 to TRBJ2-3; TRBD1 agrees at 9 bases. Looked up from germline, CDR1 is SGHAT and CDR2 is FQNNGV. This CDR3 is 16 amino acids long. V trimming: 5 bases; J trimming: 6 bases; junction bases outside the gene matches: 12. In DNA form, the CDR3 reads TGTGCCAGCAGCACGATACAGGGGGCGGTGTGGGATACGCAGTATTTT. It yields the protein CASSTIQGAVWDTQYF. Together with reference TRBV11-2 and TRBJ2-3, the CDR3 gives the full variable domain: EAGVAQSPRYKIIEKRQSVAFWCNPISGHATLYWYQQILGQGPKLLIQFQNNGVVDDSQLPKDRFSAERLKGVDSTLKIQPAKLEDSAVYLCASSTIQGAVWDTQYFGPGTRLTVL.

The V call is TRBV5-6, the J call TRBJ1-2; the match to TRBD1 covers 9 bases. CDR1 is SGHDT and CDR2 is YYEEEE in the germline V gene. The V segment lost 4 bases and the J segment 4 bases; nucleotides outside the gene matches: 5. The CDR3 is 14 amino acids. The CDR3: CASSPGQGSYGYTF. As DNA, the CDR3 is TGTGCCAGCAGCCCGGGACAGGGTTCCTATGGCTACACCTTC.

This clone came up once. V usage is TRBV29-1 and J usage is TRBJ1-5, with 9 positions matching TRBD1. After removal of 6 bases from V and 4 bases from J, the junction contained 4 bases not matched to a gene. The CDR3 sequence is 13 residues long. Germline V gives CDR1 SQVTM, CDR2 ANQGSEA. Written as DNA, the CDR3 is TGCAGCGTCGGGACAGGGTTGAATCAGCCCCAGCATTTT. This gives the protein CSVGTGLNQPQHF.

V gene TRBV19 combines with J gene TRBJ1-4; perhaps TRBD1 as D (5 bases). V was clipped by 3 bases and J by 3 bases, with 11 bases between them. Germline V CDR1 and CDR2: LNHDA, SQIVND (reference sequence). The CDR3 is made up of 15 amino acids. The CDR3 nucleotides read TGTGCCAGTAGTATTGGGGGTCAACCTAATGAAAAACTGTTTTTT. This encodes CASSIGGQPNEKLFF.

CDR3 nucleotide sequence: TGTGCCAGCAGCTGGACGGACAGGGTAGAAGCTTTCTTT. Residues: CASSWTDRVEAFF. The J gene is TRBJ1-1, the V gene TRBV7-2, with TRBD1 matching over 8 bases. V dropped 4 bases and J dropped 8; count of bases not matched to a gene: 6. This CDR3 comprises 13 residues. Germline lookup yields CDR1 SGHTA and CDR2 FQGNSA.

The genes are TRBV10-1 and TRBJ1-2; 9 bases line up with TRBD1. Germline CDR1 reads WNHNN; CDR2 reads SYGVQD (reference sequence). The CDR3 loop spans 14 amino acids. Losses at the gene ends were 6 bases for V and 4 bases for J; bases not matched to a gene: 6. The CDR3 loop is CASSPDRGIYGYTF. CDR3 nucleotides: TGCGCCAGCAGCCCGGACAGGGGAATCTATGGCTACACCTTC.

V gene TRBV12-5 combines with J gene TRBJ2-7; 7 positions match TRBD1. The junction had 11 bases not matched to a gene; V was cut back by 8 bases and J by 13 bases. The CDR3 length is 11 residues. Germline V gene lookup returns CDR1 LGHNT and CDR2 FRNRAP. The CDR3 nucleotides are TGTGCTAGTCTCCCCGGGACAGAGACCTACTTC. It translates to CASLPGTETYF.

The chain combines TRBV10-2 with TRBJ2-3; no firm D call. This CDR3 comprises 12 residues. The germline V and J ends were trimmed by 5 bases and 5 bases, with 8 bases remaining between them. CDR1 and CDR2 (germline): WSHSY, SAAADI. CDR3 amino acids: CASSPVVDTQYF. The CDR3 bases are TGCGCCAGCAGTCCCGTAGTAGATACGCAGTATTTT.

The V gene is TRBV18, the J gene TRBJ1-5; 9 bases are shared with TRBD1. V lost 5 bases and J lost 1; bases outside the gene matches: 3. The CDR3 totals 15 residues. The V gene's germline CDR1 is KGHSH and CDR2 LQKENI. In DNA form, the CDR3 reads TGTGCCAGCTCATCCACAGGGGGCAGCAATCAGCCCCAGCATTTT. Translating it yields CASSSTGGSNQPQHF. The full variable domain, with the rest looked up from reference TRBV18 and TRBJ1-5, is NAGVMQNPRHLVRRRGQEARLRCSPMKGHSHVYWYRQLPEEGLKFMVYLQKENIIDESGMPKERFSAEFPKEGPSILRIQQVVRGDSAAYFCASSSTGGSNQPQHFGDGTRLSIL.

The chain links TRBV5-1 to TRBJ2-1; D not resolved. The germline V gene has CDR1 SGHRS and CDR2 YFSETQ. The CDR3 has 16 residues. The ends were cut back, 3 bases at V and 3 bases at J, with 16 bases in the middle. DNA for the CDR3: TGCGCCAGCAGCTCACGGAATAATCTGTACTACAATGAGCAGTTCTTC. This codes for CASSSRNNLYYNEQFF.

V usage is TRBV9 and J usage is TRBJ2-5, with D hard to call. From germline, CDR1 is SGDLS and CDR2 YYNGEE. The CDR3 runs to 13 residues. V was pared by 7 bases and J by 5 bases, with 15 bases between. CDR3: CASSGRPGETQYF. CDR3 sequence (DNA): TGTGCCAGCTCCGGGCGCCCTGGGGAGACCCAGTACTTC. Full variable domain (missing parts from reference TRBV9 and TRBJ2-5): DSGVTQTPKHLITATGQRVTLRCSPRSGDLSVYWYQQSLDQGLQFLIQYYNGEERAKGNILERFSAQQFPDLHSELNLSSLELGDSALYFCASSGRPGETQYFGPGTRLLVL.

The V gene is TRBV10-3, the J gene TRBJ2-1, with TRBD1 identical over 10 bases. Germline lookup yields CDR1 ENHRY and CDR2 SYGVKD. CDR3 length equals 15 residues. Trimming removed 5 bases from V and 6 bases from J; junction bases left unmatched: 7. In DNA, the CDR3 is TGTGCCATCAGTCCCGGGACAGGGGCTGGCAATGAGCAGTTCTTC. Its translation: CAISPGTGAGNEQFF.

The chain uses TRBV4-3 and TRBJ2-4; unclear D gene. In germline, CDR1 is LGHNA, CDR2 YSLEER. V was shortened by 0 bases and J by 0 bases, with 18 bases between the two germline ends. The length of the CDR3 is 19 residues. The DNA for the CDR3 is TGCGCCAGCAGCCAAGATATTGGAGTGGCGGAGAGAGCCAAAAACATTCAGTACTTC. Translation gives CASSQDIGVAERAKNIQYF.

The chain couples TRBV6-5 to TRBJ1-5; a possible D gene is TRBD1 (5 bases). Per the germline V gene, CDR1 is MNHEY and CDR2 is SVGAGI. There are 15 residues in the CDR3. V was shortened by 4 bases and J by 11 bases, with 21 bases between the two germline ends. CDR3 region: CASSLPSDLRGSQHF. The CDR3 DNA follows: TGTGCCAGCAGTTTACCAAGCGACCTCCGGGGGTCCCAGCATTTT.

CDR3 bases: TGTGCCAGCAGGTTTAAGGGGAACACTGAAGCTTTCTTT. It encodes CASRFKGNTEAFF. The chain couples TRBV27 to TRBJ1-1; D is undetermined. The germline CDR1 and CDR2 sequences are MNHEY and SMNVEV (reference sequence). The CDR3 is 13 amino acids. V lost 6 bases and J lost 1, with 9 bases in between.

This clone was seen only once. This chain uses TRBV28 with TRBJ1-5; 7 bases fit TRBD1. The germline gives CDR1 MDHEN, CDR2 SYDVKM. The CDR3 runs 14 residues. With V trimmed by 7 bases and J by 7 bases, 10 bases remained unmatched. DNA for the CDR3: TGTGCCAGCAATACTCGACAGGGCTGGCAGCCCCAGCATTTT. It specifies CASNTRQGWQPQHF.

V usage is TRBV29-1 and J usage is TRBJ2-7; D unresolved. The CDR3 totals 13 residues. Looked up from germline, CDR1 is SQVTM and CDR2 is ANQGSEA. Trimming stripped 1 base from V and 0 bases from J, with 7 bases between. In DNA form, the CDR3 reads TGCAGCGTTGAAGGTACAACCTCCTACGAGCAGTACTTC. Translating gives CSVEGTTSYEQYF.

The chain uses TRBV27 and TRBJ2-7; no clear D gene. This CDR3 contains 11 residues. Trimming took off 5 bases at V and 7 bases at J, with 9 bases between the two ends. Germline assignment: CDR1 MNHEY and CDR2 SMNVEV (reference sequence). The CDR3 nucleotides read TGTGCCAGCAGTGTTTTTGGGGAGCAGTACTTC. This codes for CASSVFGEQYF.

This chain connects TRBV5-6 to TRBJ2-5; D is unclear. The V end was cut by 1 base, the J end by 4 bases, with 8 bases between. The germline V gene has CDR1 SGHDT and CDR2 YYEEEE. This CDR3 contains 13 residues. The CDR3, as DNA: TGTGCCAGCAGCTTGTTACTTGGAGAGACCCAGTACTTC. Translating it yields CASSLLLGETQYF.

Worth noting for this clone: The sample holds other DNA sequences that translate to the same CDR3. J is TRBJ2-3 and V is TRBV19; unclear D gene. The CDR3 runs 11 residues. The germline V and J ends were trimmed by 1 base and 4 bases, with 0 bases remaining between them. Germline CDR1 is LNHDA and CDR2 is SQIVND (reference sequence). In DNA, the CDR3 is TGTGCCAGTAGTATAGCAGATACGCAGTATTTT. Translated, it gives CASSIADTQYF.

This clone was seen once. The V call is TRBV27, the J call TRBJ1-2; 7 bases are shared with TRBD1. The junction had 3 bases not matched to a gene; V was cut back by 2 bases and J by 3 bases. The CDR3 is made up of 14 amino acids. Per germline, CDR1 MNHEY and CDR2 SMNVEV (reference sequence). CDR3 sequence (DNA): TGTGCCAGCAGTTTAACCGGGACAGACTATGGCTACACCTTC. Its protein is CASSLTGTDYGYTF.

This chain connects TRBV7-8 to TRBJ1-2, with TRBD1 as a possible D gene (5 bases). Germline lookup yields CDR1 SGHVS and CDR2 FQNEAQ. The CDR3 loop spans 15 amino acids. Trimming took off 5 bases at V and 4 bases at J, with 17 bases between the two ends. The CDR3 loop is CASSLGRGDPYGYTF. CDR3 nucleotide sequence: TGTGCCAGCAGCCTGGGACGGGGAGATCCCTATGGCTACACCTTC.

This chain links TRBV11-3 with TRBJ2-2; D gene uncertain. The CDR3 sequence is 12 residues long. V lost 1 base and J lost 7, with 4 bases in between. The germline V gene encodes CDR1 SGHNT and CDR2 YENEEA. The CDR3 DNA reads as TGTGCCAGCAGCTTAGGCGTCGGGGAGCTGTTTTTT. Amino acid sequence: CASSLGVGELFF.

This clone was found a few times. The chain uses TRBV6-1 and TRBJ1-6; no firm D call. V lost 6 bases, J lost 4 bases, and 10 bases lay in between. Per germline, CDR1 MNHNS and CDR2 SASEGT. This CDR3 has 14 residues. As DNA, the CDR3 is TGTGCCAGCAGCCTACCAAGGTATAATTCACCCCTCCACTTT. Protein product: CASSLPRYNSPLHF.

J is TRBJ1-1 and V is TRBV2, with D possibly being TRBD1 (5 bases). CDR1 SNHLY and CDR2 FYNNEI come from the germline V gene. The CDR3 consists of 14 residues. Trimming stripped 3 bases from V and 1 base from J, with 9 bases between. DNA for the CDR3: TGTGCCAGCAGTGAGAGACAGAAGAACACTGAAGCTTTCTTT. Protein: CASSERQKNTEAFF.

J is TRBJ1-1 and V is TRBV6-5, with unresolved D. Per the germline V gene, CDR1 is MNHEY and CDR2 is SVGAGI. The CDR3 runs 9 residues. Trimming took 5 bases from V and 11 from J, leaving 6 bases between them. Written as DNA, the CDR3 is TGTGCCAGCAGTGAGCCCGCTTTCTTT. This sequence encodes CASSEPAFF.

As for this clone: At one of its ends the junction is not consistent with the germline gene, which may arise from a read error. The chain links TRBV7-6 to TRBJ1-4; the D gene is possibly TRBD1 (5 bases). The germline CDR1 and CDR2 sequences are SGHVS and FNYEAQ. The CDR3 length is 12 residues. CDR3 residues: CASSIGNGAPGF. Here the CDR3 DNA reads TGTGCCAGCAGCATCGGGAACGGGGCACCAGGCTTT.

The V call is TRBV2, the J call TRBJ1-4, with 8 bases lining up with TRBD1. CDR3 length: 12 amino acids. Germline CDR1 SNHLY, CDR2 FYNNEI. V gave up 10 bases and J gave up 6 bases; unmatched junction bases: 4. The CDR3 loop reads CATEDRDEKLFF. The CDR3 bases are TGTGCCACCGAGGACAGGGATGAAAAACTGTTTTTT. Using reference TRBV2 and TRBJ1-4 for the parts outside the CDR3, the full variable domain is EPEVTQTPSHQVTQMGQEVILRCVPISNHLYFYWYRQILGQKVEFLVSFYNNEISEKSEIFDDQFSVERPDGSNFTLKIRSTKLEDSAMYFCATEDRDEKLFFGSGTQLSVL.

This CDR3 is CSADGTGELFF. The CDR3 bases are TGCAGTGCAGACGGGACCGGGGAGCTGTTTTTT. The chain couples TRBV20-1 to TRBJ2-2; the D is unclear. The CDR3 spans 11 residues. V was trimmed by 6 bases and J by 5 bases, leaving 7 bases between them. Germline CDR1 is DFQATT and CDR2 is SNEGSKA (reference sequence).